This T cell receptor (beta chain) appears in the sequencing data of a study of blood T cell repertoires in COVID-19. Study information: Sites in the United States, Italy and Spain provided acute and convalescent COVID-19 samples.

The CDR3 extends over 18 amino acids. The ends lost 0 bases at V and 3 bases at J; junction bases unmatched: 9. CDR1 and CDR2 (germline): LGHNT, FRNRAP. In the authors' methods: It was from reference gene primer amplification that nucleated cell counts were estimated. Sequencing was performed with immunoSEQ multiplex PCR; in TCRdb, only in-frame clones are kept and a portion is missing. The V and J calls and clone size are taken from that table; D and trimming were inferred from the DNA. Among over 200,000 clones listed, approximately 80% were seen once. The sample taken for sequencing was PBMCs or T cells enriched from blood (not recorded which). The V gene is TRBV12-5, the J gene TRBJ1-5; TRBD1 aligns across 9 bases. This TCR derives from a man in his sixties who had recovered from COVID-19. DNA for the CDR3: TGTGCTAGTGGTTTGGTACTCGTTCGGGACAGGGTCAATCAGCCCCAGCATTTT. Its translation: CASGLVLVRDRVNQPQHF.